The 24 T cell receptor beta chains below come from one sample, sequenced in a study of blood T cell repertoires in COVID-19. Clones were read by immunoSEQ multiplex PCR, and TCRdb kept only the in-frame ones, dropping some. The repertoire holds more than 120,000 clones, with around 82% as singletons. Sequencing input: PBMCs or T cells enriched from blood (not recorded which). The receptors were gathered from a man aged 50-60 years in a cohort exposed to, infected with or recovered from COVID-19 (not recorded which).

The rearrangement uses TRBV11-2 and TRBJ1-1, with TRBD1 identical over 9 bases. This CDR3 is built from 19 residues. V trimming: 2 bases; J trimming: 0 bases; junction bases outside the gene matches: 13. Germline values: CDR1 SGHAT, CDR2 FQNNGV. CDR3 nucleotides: TGTGCCAGCAGCTTACCCCGACAGGGGGTCCTGTTCATGAACACTGAAGCTTTCTTT. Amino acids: CASSLPRQGVLFMNTEAFF. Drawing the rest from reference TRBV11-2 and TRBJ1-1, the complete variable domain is EAGVAQSPRYKIIEKRQSVAFWCNPISGHATLYWYQQILGQGPKLLIQFQNNGVVDDSQLPKDRFSAERLKGVDSTLKIQPAKLEDSAVYLCASSLPRQGVLFMNTEAFFGQGTRLTVV.

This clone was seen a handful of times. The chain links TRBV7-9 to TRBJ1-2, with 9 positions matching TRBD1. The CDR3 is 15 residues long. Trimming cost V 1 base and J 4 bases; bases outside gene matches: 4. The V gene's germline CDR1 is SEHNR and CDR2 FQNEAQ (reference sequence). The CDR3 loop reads CASSLEVGQGYGYTF. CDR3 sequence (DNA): TGTGCCAGCAGCTTAGAAGTGGGACAGGGCTATGGCTACACCTTC.

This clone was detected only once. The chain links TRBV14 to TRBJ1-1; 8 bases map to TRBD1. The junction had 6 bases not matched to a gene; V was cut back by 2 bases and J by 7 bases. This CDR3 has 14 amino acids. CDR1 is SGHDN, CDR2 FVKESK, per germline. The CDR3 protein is CASSQQTGAGEAFF. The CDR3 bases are TGTGCCAGCAGCCAACAGACAGGGGCCGGTGAAGCTTTCTTT.

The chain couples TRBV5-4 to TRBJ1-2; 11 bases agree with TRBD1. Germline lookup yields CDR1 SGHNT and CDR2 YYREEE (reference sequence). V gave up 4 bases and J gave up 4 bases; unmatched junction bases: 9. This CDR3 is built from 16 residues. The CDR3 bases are TGTGCCAGCAGCCCTGGGACAGGGGGAAATTTCTATGGCTACACCTTC. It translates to CASSPGTGGNFYGYTF.

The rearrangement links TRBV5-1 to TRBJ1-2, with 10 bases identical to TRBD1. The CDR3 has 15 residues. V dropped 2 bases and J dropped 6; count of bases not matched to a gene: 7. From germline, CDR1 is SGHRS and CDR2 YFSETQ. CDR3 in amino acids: CASSLGRTGGDGYTF. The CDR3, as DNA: TGCGCCAGCAGCTTAGGGCGGACAGGGGGAGATGGCTACACCTTC.

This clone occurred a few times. The CDR3, as DNA: TGTGCCAGCAGTTTCGGAGCGGGTTCACCCCTCCACTTT. Its protein is CASSFGAGSPLHF. The chain links TRBV27 to TRBJ1-6; D remains unclear. The V end was cut by 3 bases, the J end by 9 bases, with 9 bases between. From germline, CDR1 is MNHEY and CDR2 SMNVEV (reference sequence). The CDR3 sequence is 13 residues long.

CDR3 bases: TGTGCCAGCAGCTTACAGGGTACCGGCACAGATACGCAGTATTTT. As protein: CASSLQGTGTDTQYF. The chain has TRBV7-3 and TRBJ2-3; D might be TRBD1 (5 bases). The length of the CDR3 is 15 residues. The germline V gene has CDR1 SGHTA and CDR2 FQGTGA. V was pared by 2 bases and J by 1 base, with 10 bases between.

Here the CDR3 reads CASSARTSGGDEQFF. In nucleotides, the CDR3 is TGTGCCAGCAGCGCAAGGACTAGCGGGGGGGATGAGCAGTTCTTC. The chain carries TRBV9 and TRBJ2-1, with TRBD2 matching 15 bases. Germline V gene sequence: CDR1 SGDLS, CDR2 YYNGEE. The CDR3 contains 15 residues. J gave up 8 bases and V 3 bases, and 3 bases lay outside the gene matches.

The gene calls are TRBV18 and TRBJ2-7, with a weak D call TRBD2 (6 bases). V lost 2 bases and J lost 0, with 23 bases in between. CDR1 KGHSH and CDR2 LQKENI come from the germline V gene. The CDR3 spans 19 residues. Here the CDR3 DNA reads TGTGCCAGCTCACCAAGTGGGGGGACCGGTATCCGGAGCTCCTACGAGCAGTACTTC. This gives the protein CASSPSGGTGIRSSYEQYF.

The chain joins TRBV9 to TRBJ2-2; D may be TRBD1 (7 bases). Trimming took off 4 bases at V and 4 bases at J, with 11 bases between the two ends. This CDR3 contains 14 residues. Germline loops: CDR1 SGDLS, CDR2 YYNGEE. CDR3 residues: CASSPGGSTGELFF. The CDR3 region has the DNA TGTGCCAGCAGCCCAGGGGGGTCCACCGGGGAGCTGTTTTTT.

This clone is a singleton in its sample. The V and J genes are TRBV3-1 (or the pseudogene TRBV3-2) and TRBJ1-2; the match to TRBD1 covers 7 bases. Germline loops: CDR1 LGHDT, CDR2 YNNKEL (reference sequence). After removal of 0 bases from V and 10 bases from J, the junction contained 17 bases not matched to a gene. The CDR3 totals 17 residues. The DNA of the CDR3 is TGTGCCAGCAGCCAAGATAAAGGGGGCTCTACCCCTATCTACTACACCTTC. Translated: CASSQDKGGSTPIYYTF.

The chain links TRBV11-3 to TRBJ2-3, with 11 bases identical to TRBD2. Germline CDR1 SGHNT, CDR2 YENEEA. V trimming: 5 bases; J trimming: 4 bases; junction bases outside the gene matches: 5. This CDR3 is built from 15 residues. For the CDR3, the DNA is TGTGCCAGCAGCAATCTAGCGGGAGGCTCAGATACGCAGTATTTT. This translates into CASSNLAGGSDTQYF.

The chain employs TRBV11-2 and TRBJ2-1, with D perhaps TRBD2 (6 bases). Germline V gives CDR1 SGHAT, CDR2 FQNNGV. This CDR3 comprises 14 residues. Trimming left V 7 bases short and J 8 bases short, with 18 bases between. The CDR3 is CASTGTEGRDEQFF. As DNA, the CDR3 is TGTGCCAGCACCGGGACGGAGGGAAGGGATGAGCAGTTCTTC.

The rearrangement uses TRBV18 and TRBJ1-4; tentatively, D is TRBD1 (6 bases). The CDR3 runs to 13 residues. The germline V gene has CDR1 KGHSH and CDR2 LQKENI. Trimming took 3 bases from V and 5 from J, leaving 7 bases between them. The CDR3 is CASSPGQNEKLFF. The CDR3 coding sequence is TGTGCCAGCTCACCCGGACAGAATGAAAAACTGTTTTTT.

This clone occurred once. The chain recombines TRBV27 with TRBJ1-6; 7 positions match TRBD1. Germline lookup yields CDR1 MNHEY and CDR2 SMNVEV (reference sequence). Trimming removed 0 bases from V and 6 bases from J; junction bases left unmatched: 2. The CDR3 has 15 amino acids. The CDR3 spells CASSLSGQANSPLHF. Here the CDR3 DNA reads TGTGCCAGCAGTTTATCCGGACAGGCTAATTCACCCCTCCACTTT.

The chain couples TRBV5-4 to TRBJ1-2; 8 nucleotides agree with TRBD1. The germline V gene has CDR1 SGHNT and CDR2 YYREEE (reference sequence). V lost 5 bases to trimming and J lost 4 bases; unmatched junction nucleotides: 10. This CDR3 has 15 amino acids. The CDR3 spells CASSGRTGYPYGYTF. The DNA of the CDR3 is TGTGCCAGCAGTGGTAGGACAGGGTATCCCTATGGCTACACCTTC. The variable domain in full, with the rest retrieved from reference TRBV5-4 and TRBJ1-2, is ETGVTQSPTHLIKTRGQQVTLRCSSQSGHNTVSWYQQALGQGPQFIFQYYREEENGRGNFPPRFSGLQFPNYSSELNVNALELDDSALYLCASSGRTGYPYGYTFGSGTRLTVV.

The CDR3 DNA reads as TGTGCCAGCAGCTTCCCCTGGGCGAACTATGGCTACACCTTC. The encoded protein is CASSFPWANYGYTF. The V and J genes are TRBV11-2 and TRBJ1-2, with D unclear. Trimming removed 3 bases at V and 2 bases at J, with 10 bases between. The germline gives CDR1 SGHAT, CDR2 FQNNGV. The CDR3 runs 14 residues. Full variable domain (outside the CDR3, taken from reference TRBV11-2 and TRBJ1-2): EAGVAQSPRYKIIEKRQSVAFWCNPISGHATLYWYQQILGQGPKLLIQFQNNGVVDDSQLPKDRFSAERLKGVDSTLKIQPAKLEDSAVYLCASSFPWANYGYTFGSGTRLTVV.

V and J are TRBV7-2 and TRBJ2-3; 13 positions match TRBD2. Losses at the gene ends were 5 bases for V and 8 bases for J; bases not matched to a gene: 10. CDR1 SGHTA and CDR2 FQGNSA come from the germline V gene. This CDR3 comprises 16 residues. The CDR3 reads CASSEGLAGPLVTQYF. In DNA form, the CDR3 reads TGTGCCAGCAGCGAGGGACTAGCGGGGCCGCTCGTTACGCAGTATTTT.

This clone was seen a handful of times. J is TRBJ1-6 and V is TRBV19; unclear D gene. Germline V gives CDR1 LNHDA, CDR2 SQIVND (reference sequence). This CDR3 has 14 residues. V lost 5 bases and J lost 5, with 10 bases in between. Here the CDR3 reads CASSFQENNSPLHF. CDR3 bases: TGTGCCAGTAGTTTTCAGGAAAATAATTCACCCCTCCACTTT. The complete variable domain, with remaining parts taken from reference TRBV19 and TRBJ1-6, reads DGGITQSPKYLFRKEGQNVTLSCEQNLNHDAMYWYRQDPGQGLRLIYYSQIVNDFQKGDIAEGYSVSREKKESFPLTVTSAQKNPTAFYLCASSFQENNSPLHFGNGTRLTVT.

The CDR3 DNA follows: TGTGCCAGCAGCTTAGGAGGGGGGGCCTACGAGCAGTACTTC. It translates to CASSLGGGAYEQYF. This chain links TRBV7-6 with TRBJ2-7; perhaps TRBD2 as D (7 bases). The germline V gene encodes CDR1 SGHVS and CDR2 FNYEAQ. Trimming left V 1 base short and J 2 bases short, with 9 bases between. This CDR3 is built from 14 residues. Looking up the rest from reference TRBV7-6 and TRBJ2-7 gives the full variable domain: GAGVSQSPRYKVTKRGQDVALRCDPISGHVSLYWYRQALGQGPEFLTYFNYEAQQDKSGLPNDRFSAERPEGSISTLTIQRTEQRDSAMYRCASSLGGGAYEQYFGPGTRLTVT.

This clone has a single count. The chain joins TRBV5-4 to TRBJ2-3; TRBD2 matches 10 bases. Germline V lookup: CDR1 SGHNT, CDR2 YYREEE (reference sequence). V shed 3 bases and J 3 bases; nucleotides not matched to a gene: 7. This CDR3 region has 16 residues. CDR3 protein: CASSSQLAGLTDTQYF. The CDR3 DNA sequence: TGTGCCAGCAGCTCCCAACTAGCGGGGTTGACAGATACGCAGTATTTT.

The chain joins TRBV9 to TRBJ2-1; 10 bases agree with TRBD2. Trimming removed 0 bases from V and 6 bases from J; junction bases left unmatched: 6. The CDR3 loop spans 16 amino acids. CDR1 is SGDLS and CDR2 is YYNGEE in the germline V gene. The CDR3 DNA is TGTGCCAGCAGCGTAGGGGGGACTAGCGTGACCAATGAGCAGTTCTTC. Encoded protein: CASSVGGTSVTNEQFF. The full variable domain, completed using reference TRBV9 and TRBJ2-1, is DSGVTQTPKHLITATGQRVTLRCSPRSGDLSVYWYQQSLDQGLQFLIQYYNGEERAKGNILERFSAQQFPDLHSELNLSSLELGDSALYFCASSVGGTSVTNEQFFGPGTRLTVL.

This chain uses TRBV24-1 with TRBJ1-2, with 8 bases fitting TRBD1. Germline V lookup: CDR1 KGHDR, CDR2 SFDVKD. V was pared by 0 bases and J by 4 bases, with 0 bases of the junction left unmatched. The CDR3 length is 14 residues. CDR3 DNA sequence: TGTGCCACCAGTGATTTGCAGGGGGCCTATGGCTACACCTTC. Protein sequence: CATSDLQGAYGYTF.

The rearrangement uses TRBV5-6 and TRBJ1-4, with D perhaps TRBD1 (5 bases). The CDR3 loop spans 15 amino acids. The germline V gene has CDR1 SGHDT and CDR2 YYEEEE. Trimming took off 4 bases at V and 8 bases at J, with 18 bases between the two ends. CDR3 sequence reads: CASSEAAGPGEKLFF. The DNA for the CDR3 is TGTGCCAGCAGCGAGGCGGCAGGGCCAGGAGAAAAACTGTTTTTT.